A single sample gave rise to the 15 T cell receptor beta chains below, sequenced in a study of blood T cell repertoires in COVID-19. The method was immunoSEQ multiplex PCR; TCRdb's version includes in-frame clones alone and lacks a portion of them. This sample has roughly 87,000 clones, with 65% to 85% found just once. Sequenced material: peripheral blood. Receptor source: an older woman with acute or convalescent COVID-19.

The chain has TRBV7-3 and TRBJ2-1, with 13 bases lining up with TRBD2. This CDR3 comprises 15 residues. Germline CDR1 reads SGHTA; CDR2 reads FQGTGA. The V segment lost 7 bases and the J segment 15 bases; nucleotides outside the gene matches: 15. The DNA of the CDR3 is TGTGCCAGCACCTCCGGGACTAGCGGGATTTCAAGTCTGTTCTTC. It encodes CASTSGTSGISSLFF.

V is TRBV11-1 and J is TRBJ1-1, with unresolved D. The CDR3 covers 15 residues. V was shortened by 0 bases and J by 5 bases, with 13 bases between the two germline ends. In germline, CDR1 is SGHAT, CDR2 FQDESV (reference sequence). The CDR3 loop is CASSLAAGGGTEAFF. CDR3 bases: TGTGCCAGCAGCTTAGCTGCCGGAGGTGGAACTGAAGCTTTCTTT.

In its sample, this clone was seen a few times. The rearrangement joins TRBV15 to TRBJ1-2; 8 bases map to TRBD1. V lost 0 bases and J lost 7; bases outside the gene matches: 4. The germline CDR1 and CDR2 sequences are LNHNV and YYDKDF (reference sequence). This CDR3 comprises 14 residues. The CDR3 DNA is TGTGCCACCAGCAGAGACAGGGGGCCCCTTGGCTACACCTTC. Its translation: CATSRDRGPLGYTF.

V usage is TRBV7-7 and J usage is TRBJ2-2, with a weak D call TRBD1 (5 bases). Germline loops: CDR1 SSHAT, CDR2 FNYEAQ (reference sequence). The V gene lost 1 base and the J gene lost 3 bases, with 9 bases spanning the gap. The CDR3 contains 15 residues. CDR3 amino acids: CASSLGAGHTGELFF. In nucleotides, the CDR3 is TGTGCCAGCAGCTTAGGGGCAGGGCACACCGGGGAGCTGTTTTTT.

The chain joins TRBV9 to TRBJ1-5, with D unclear. V was shortened by 3 bases and J by 1 base, with 5 bases between the two germline ends. The CDR3 has 13 amino acids. Germline assignment: CDR1 SGDLS and CDR2 YYNGEE. This chain's CDR3 is CASSASSNQPQHF. The CDR3 nucleotides read TGTGCCAGCAGCGCTTCGAGCAATCAGCCCCAGCATTTT.

The chain carries TRBV7-2 and TRBJ1-4; TRBD1 agrees at 10 bases. The CDR3 is 17 amino acids. Losses at the gene ends were 1 base for V and 4 bases for J; bases not matched to a gene: 6. The V gene's germline CDR1 is SGHTA and CDR2 FQGNSA. CDR3 DNA sequence: TGTGCCAGCAGCTTAGTGGGACAGGGGTCGGTTAATGAAAAACTGTTTTTT. This translates into CASSLVGQGSVNEKLFF.

The V call is TRBV6-1, the J call TRBJ2-3; 7 nucleotides line up with TRBD1. Germline CDR1 MNHNS, CDR2 SASEGT. Losses at the gene ends were 2 bases for V and 4 bases for J; bases not matched to a gene: 3. This CDR3 is built from 14 residues. The CDR3 spells CASSERTGSDTQYF. In DNA form, the CDR3 reads TGTGCCAGCAGTGAAAGGACAGGATCAGATACGCAGTATTTT.

The table lists this clone with a count of one. V usage is TRBV4-2 and J usage is TRBJ1-1, with D perhaps TRBD1 (6 bases). The CDR3 is 17 residues long. The germline gives CDR1 LGHNA, CDR2 YNFKEQ. The V and J ends lost 0 bases and 0 bases respectively, with 14 bases between them. This CDR3 is CASSQDPGQSLNTEAFF. For the CDR3, the DNA is TGTGCCAGCAGCCAAGATCCAGGACAGAGTTTGAACACTGAAGCTTTCTTT.

The chain is built from TRBV2 and TRBJ1-2, with 11 bases matching TRBD1. Trimming cost V 6 bases and J 7 bases; bases outside gene matches: 10. The germline gives CDR1 SNHLY, CDR2 FYNNEI. This CDR3 spans 15 amino acids. The CDR3 DNA is TGTGCCAGCAGACCACAGCGGACAGGGGGCCTTGGCTACACCTTC. It specifies CASRPQRTGGLGYTF.

The chain links TRBV10-3 to TRBJ1-1, with D perhaps matching TRBD1 (5 bases). The ends were cut back, 6 bases at V and 4 bases at J, with 9 bases in the middle. This CDR3 is 12 amino acids long. Per germline, CDR1 ENHRY and CDR2 SYGVKD. CDR3 in DNA: TGTGCCATCAGCAGGGAGGGCACTGAAGCTTTCTTT. Protein product: CAISREGTEAFF.

The chain has TRBV11-3 and TRBJ1-1, with TRBD1 matching over 10 bases. Germline V gene data show CDR1 as SGHNT and CDR2 as YENEEA. CDR3 length equals 15 residues. Trimming removed 5 bases from V and 6 bases from J; junction bases left unmatched: 9. The DNA of the CDR3 is TGTGCCAGCAGCCGTGCGGGACAGGGGCAAGCTGAAGCTTTCTTT. Protein product: CASSRAGQGQAEAFF.

The chain is built from TRBV6-1 and TRBJ1-2; D unclear. The CDR3 is 14 residues long. Germline V gives CDR1 MNHNS, CDR2 SASEGT. The V gene lost 2 bases and the J gene lost 2 bases, with 9 bases spanning the gap. The CDR3 region is CASSEPGVNYGYTF. The CDR3 coding sequence is TGTGCCAGCAGTGAACCCGGGGTAAACTATGGCTACACCTTC.

This chain links TRBV5-1 with TRBJ2-5; tentative D call: TRBD1 (6 bases). This CDR3 comprises 13 residues. Germline CDR1 reads SGHRS; CDR2 reads YFSETQ. Trimming removed 1 base at V and 5 bases at J, with 9 bases between. The CDR3 coding sequence is TGCGCCAGCAGCTTGTACAGGGCCGAGACCCAGTACTTC. Translated, it gives CASSLYRAETQYF.

The chain carries TRBV28 and TRBJ2-3, with 10 positions matching TRBD2. J gave up 4 bases and V 8 bases, and 9 bases lay outside the gene matches. CDR3 length: 15 residues. Germline V gene lookup returns CDR1 MDHEN and CDR2 SYDVKM. DNA of the CDR3: TGTGCCAGCCTTACTAAGCGGGGGGGCCCAGATACGCAGTATTTT. This gives the protein CASLTKRGGPDTQYF.

This chain uses TRBV14 with TRBJ1-2, with 7 bases aligning to TRBD1. The CDR3 totals 15 residues. Germline CDR1 is SGHDN and CDR2 is FVKESK. J lost 7 bases, V lost 3 bases, and 11 bases had no gene match. The chain's CDR3 is CASSHRGREGSGYTF. The CDR3 DNA sequence: TGTGCCAGCAGCCATAGGGGGCGCGAAGGATCTGGCTACACCTTC.